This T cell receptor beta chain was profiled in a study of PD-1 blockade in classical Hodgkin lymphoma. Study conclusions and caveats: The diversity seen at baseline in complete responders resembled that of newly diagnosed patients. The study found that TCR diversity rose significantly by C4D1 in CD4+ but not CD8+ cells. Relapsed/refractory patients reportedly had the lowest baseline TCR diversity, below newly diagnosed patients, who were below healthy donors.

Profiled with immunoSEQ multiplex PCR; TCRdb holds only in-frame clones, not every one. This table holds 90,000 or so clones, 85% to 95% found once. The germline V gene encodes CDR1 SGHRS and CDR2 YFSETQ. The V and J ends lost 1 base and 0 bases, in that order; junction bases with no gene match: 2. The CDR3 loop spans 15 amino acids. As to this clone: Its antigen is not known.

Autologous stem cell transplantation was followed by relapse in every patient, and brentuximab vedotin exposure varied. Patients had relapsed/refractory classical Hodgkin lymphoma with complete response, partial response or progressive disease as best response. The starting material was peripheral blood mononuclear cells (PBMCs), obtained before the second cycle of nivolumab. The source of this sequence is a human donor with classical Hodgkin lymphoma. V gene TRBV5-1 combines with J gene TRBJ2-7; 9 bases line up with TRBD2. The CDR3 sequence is CASSLLSGSSYEQYF. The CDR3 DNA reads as TGCGCCAGCAGCTTGCTTAGCGGGAGCTCCTACGAGCAGTACTTC.